This T cell receptor beta chain was sequenced in a study of CD8 T cells in ankylosing spondylitis. Overall study findings and caveats: There was a TCR beta motif, made of several highly homologous variants, that appeared characteristic of ankylosing spondylitis blood. With a CD8+ phenotype, disease-linked clones were relatively rare in peripheral blood. Clones linked to disease were reported to show significant enrichment in matched ankylosing spondylitis synovial fluid.

On this clonotype: Its matching antigen is unknown.

It was by quantitative 5'-RACE with molecular barcodes that TCR beta libraries were made. TCRdb re-called the 5' RACE reads with MiXCR, one entry per CDR3 protein. The sample contains 160,000 or so distinct CDR3 sequences, 9.8% of which appear only once. The specimen was blood, either unsorted or a sorted T cell fraction (not recorded which). The sequence was collected from a female donor with ankylosing spondylitis or in good health (not recorded which).

In nucleotides, the CDR3 is TGTGCCAGCACTAGCGGCCGTCTTCCACAAGAGACCCAGTACTTC. Its protein product is CASTSGRLPQETQYF. The chain employs TRBV6-1 and TRBJ2-5, with 7 bases lining up with TRBD2. J lost 2 bases, V lost 7 bases, and 10 bases had no gene match. The CDR3 runs 15 residues. Germline V gene lookup returns CDR1 MNHNS and CDR2 SASEGT.